This TCR beta chain appears in the sequencing data of a study of blood T cells in healthy people across ages. A second PCR of about 6 to 11 cycles used a sample-barcoded 5' primer and a J-beta primer mix. TCRdb reprocessed the 5' RACE reads via MiXCR and lists one record per CDR3 protein. The sample shows fewer than 1,000,000 distinct CDR3 sequences, 40% to 50% of them seen only once. Germline CDR1 is LNHNV and CDR2 is YYDKDF (reference sequence). Trimming took off 0 bases at V and 1 base at J, with 9 bases between the two ends. The CDR3 sequence is 15 residues long. Sequencing was carried out using blood. The chain combines TRBV15 with TRBJ1-1; D is undetermined. The clonotype originates from a man aged 60-69 years in good health. CDR3 nucleotide sequence: TGTGCCACCAGCAGAGAAGGGCAGAGGAACACTGAAGCTTTCTTT. This codes for CATSREGQRNTEAFF. Full variable domain (outside the CDR3, taken from reference TRBV15 and TRBJ1-1): DAMVIQNPRYQVTQFGKPVTLSCSQTLNHNVMYWYQQKSSQAPKLLFHYYDKDFNNEADTPDNFQSRRPNTSFCFLDIRSPGLGDTAMYLCATSREGQRNTEAFFGQGTRLTVV.